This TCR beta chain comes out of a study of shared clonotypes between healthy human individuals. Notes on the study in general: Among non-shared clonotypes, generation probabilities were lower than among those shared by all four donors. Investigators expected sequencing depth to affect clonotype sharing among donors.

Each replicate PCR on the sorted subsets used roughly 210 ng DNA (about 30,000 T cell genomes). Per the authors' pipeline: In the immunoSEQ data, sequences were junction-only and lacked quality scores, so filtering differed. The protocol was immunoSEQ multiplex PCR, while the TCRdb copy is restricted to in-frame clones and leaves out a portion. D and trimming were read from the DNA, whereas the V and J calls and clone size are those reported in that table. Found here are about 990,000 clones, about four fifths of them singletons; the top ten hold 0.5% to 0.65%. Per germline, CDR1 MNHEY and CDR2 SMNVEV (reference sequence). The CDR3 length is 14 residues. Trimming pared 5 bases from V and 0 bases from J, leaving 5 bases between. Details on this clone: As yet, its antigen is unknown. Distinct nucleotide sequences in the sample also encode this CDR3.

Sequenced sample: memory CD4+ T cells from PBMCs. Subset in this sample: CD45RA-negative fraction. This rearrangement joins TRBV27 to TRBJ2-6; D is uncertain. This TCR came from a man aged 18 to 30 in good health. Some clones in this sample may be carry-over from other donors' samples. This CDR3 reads CASSPLSGANVLTF. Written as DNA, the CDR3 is TGTGCCAGCAGTCCTCTCTCTGGGGCCAACGTCCTGACTTTC.